This T cell receptor beta chain is from a study of identical twins. Unmatched junction bases numbered 4, after V lost 1 base and J lost 5 bases. CDR3 length equals 14 residues. Germline values: CDR1 LGHDT, CDR2 YNNKEL (reference sequence). TCRdb fed the 5' RACE reads into MiXCR, producing one record per CDR3 protein. The repertoire holds about 500,000 distinct CDR3 sequences, with approximately 15% as singletons. At least ten counts were recorded for this clonotype. A further study also used this sample, focusing on yellow fever vaccine responses in identical twins.

The clonotype was recovered from a woman younger than 30 in good health. The sequenced sample was CD4+ T cells sorted from blood. This chain connects TRBV3-1 to TRBJ2-5; 7 nucleotides match TRBD1. CDR3 region: CASSQGTGRETQYF. The CDR3 DNA sequence: TGTGCCAGCAGCCAAGGGACAGGCCGGGAGACCCAGTACTTC.